The 29 T cell receptor beta chains presented below share a single source sample, sequenced in a study of CD8+CD57+ T cells in acquired aplastic anemia listed by TCRdb under 2018. Sequenced on an Illumina HiSeq 2000. Profiling of TCR beta VDJ combinations and CDR3 sequences used genomic DNA as the template. TCRdb took the public reads, trimmed them with fastp at Q25, ran MiXCR for clone calling and kept in-frame beta chains. Each CDR3 protein appears once, grouped with its most common genes and DNA. This sample lists about 210,000 distinct CDR3 sequences; 60% to 65% were detected once. The top ten clonotypes cover 25% to 30% of the sample. The specimen sequenced was sorted CD4+, CD8+, or CD8+CD57+ T cells (not recorded which) from PBMCs. Source of these receptors: a human donor in good health.

This clonotype was recorded at least ten times. The V and J genes are TRBV7-3 and TRBJ2-3; 10 positions agree with TRBD2. CDR1 is SGHTA and CDR2 is FQGTGA in the germline V gene. V trimming: 3 bases; J trimming: 3 bases; junction bases outside the gene matches: 9. The CDR3 has 17 amino acids. As DNA, the CDR3 is TGTGCCAGCAGCTTGGGGCCGGGACTAGCGAATACAGATACGCAGTATTTT. Encoded protein: CASSLGPGLANTDTQYF.

This clonotype was recorded a few times. The J gene is TRBJ2-7, the V gene TRBV7-9; possibly TRBD1 for D (6 bases). CDR1 is SEHNR, CDR2 FQNEAQ, per germline (reference sequence). The V end lost 4 bases, the J end lost 7 bases, and 20 bases lay between the germline ends. This CDR3 spans 15 amino acids. In DNA, the CDR3 is TGTGCCAGCAGCTCAACAGGGTTGTCGAAGGGGGAGCAGTACTTC. This sequence encodes CASSSTGLSKGEQYF.

The chain combines TRBV5-5 with TRBJ2-7, with D hard to call. V gave up 0 bases and J gave up 1 base, with 8 bases separating them. The CDR3 has 14 residues. Germline V gives CDR1 SGHKS, CDR2 YYEKEE (reference sequence). The CDR3 loop reads CASSLVPGSYEQYF. In nucleotides, the CDR3 is TGTGCCAGCAGCTTGGTTCCGGGTTCCTACGAGCAGTACTTC.

The V gene is TRBV4-3, the J gene TRBJ2-1; perhaps D is TRBD1 or TRBD2 (7 bases each). V lost 3 bases and J 6 bases, leaving 18 bases between the germline ends. Germline V gene sequence: CDR1 LGHNA, CDR2 YSLEER. The CDR3 consists of 16 residues. CDR3 coding DNA: TGCGCCAGCAGCCAGGACCGACAGGGAGGGTCCAATGAGCAGTTCTTC. Protein sequence: CASSQDRQGGSNEQFF.

The J gene is TRBJ1-6, the V gene TRBV11-1; 9 bases are a match to TRBD1. This CDR3 spans 14 amino acids. Germline V gives CDR1 SGHAT, CDR2 FQDESV (reference sequence). J lost 11 bases, V lost 8 bases, and 10 bases had no gene match. This CDR3 is CASASPGQGPPLHF. The CDR3 DNA is TGTGCCAGCGCCTCCCCGGGACAGGGTCCACCCCTCCACTTT. Based on the CDR3 plus reference TRBV11-1 and TRBJ1-6, the full variable domain is EAEVAQSPRYKITEKSQAVAFWCDPISGHATLYWYRQILGQGPELLVQFQDESVVDDSQLPKDRFSAERLKGVDSTLKIQPAELGDSAMYLCASASPGQGPPLHFGNGTRLTVT.

The chain employs TRBV11-3 and TRBJ1-6; no clear D. From germline, CDR1 is SGHNT and CDR2 YENEEA. V shed 8 bases and J shed 0 bases, with 2 bases lying between them. The CDR3 has 12 residues. This CDR3 is CASFSYNSPLHF. CDR3 in DNA: TGTGCCAGCTTCTCCTATAATTCACCCCTCCACTTT. Looking up the rest from reference TRBV11-3 and TRBJ1-6 gives the full variable domain: EAGVVQSPRYKIIEKKQPVAFWCNPISGHNTLYWYLQNLGQGPELLIRYENEEAVDDSQLPKDRFSAERLKGVDSTLKIQPAELGDSAVYLCASFSYNSPLHFGNGTRLTVT.

This chain connects TRBV10-3 to TRBJ1-2; 7 bases are shared with TRBD1. V was clipped by 3 bases and J by 3 bases; unmatched bases: 4. The CDR3 has 14 amino acids. Germline V CDR1 and CDR2: ENHRY, SYGVKD. The CDR3 DNA reads TGTGCCATCAGTGAACCGGACAGGTACTATGGCTACACCTTC. It translates to CAISEPDRYYGYTF.

This clonotype was detected ten times or more. The V gene is TRBV7-9, the J gene TRBJ1-3; D is ambiguous. Germline assignment: CDR1 SEHNR and CDR2 FQNEAQ (reference sequence). The V end lost 3 bases, the J end lost 2 bases, and 2 bases lay between the germline ends. This CDR3 has 12 amino acids. The CDR3 DNA is TGTGCCAGCAGCTTTCCTGGAAACACCATATATTTT. It specifies CASSFPGNTIYF.

The chain is built from TRBV12-3 or TRBV12-4 and TRBJ1-6, with D possibly matching TRBD1 (6 bases). The V gene lost 4 bases and the J gene lost 7 bases, with 11 bases spanning the gap. The length of the CDR3 is 14 residues. The CDR3 nucleotides are TGTGCCAGCAGTTACACCACAGGGAATTCACCCCTCCACTTT. Its translation is CASSYTTGNSPLHF.

The chain links TRBV11-3 to TRBJ1-2; D not certain. The germline V gene has CDR1 SGHNT and CDR2 YENEEA. Trimming shortened V by 0 bases and J by 8 bases, and 19 bases separated the two germline ends. This CDR3 has 16 amino acids. CDR3 sequence reads: CASSLDPAAGFRGYTF. CDR3 sequence (DNA): TGTGCCAGCAGCTTAGATCCGGCAGCTGGTTTTCGGGGCTACACCTTC. The full variable domain, in which reference TRBV11-3 and TRBJ1-2 provide the parts outside the CDR3, is EAGVVQSPRYKIIEKKQPVAFWCNPISGHNTLYWYLQNLGQGPELLIRYENEEAVDDSQLPKDRFSAERLKGVDSTLKIQPAELGDSAVYLCASSLDPAAGFRGYTFGSGTRLTVV.

The chain has TRBV6-2 or TRBV6-3 and TRBJ2-1; D is perhaps TRBD1 (6 bases). V shed 7 bases and J shed 9 bases, with 16 bases lying between them. The V gene's germline CDR1 is MNHEY and CDR2 SVGEGT. The CDR3 length is 13 residues. CDR3 residues: CASTLTGPGEQFF. The CDR3 DNA sequence: TGTGCCAGCACCCTCACAGGGCCGGGTGAGCAGTTCTTC.

The J gene is TRBJ2-1, the V gene TRBV15; tentatively, D is TRBD1 or TRBD2 (5 bases each). Germline V gives CDR1 LNHNV, CDR2 YYDKDF (reference sequence). V shed 4 bases and J shed 3 bases, with 10 bases lying between them. The CDR3 length is 14 residues. CDR3 sequence (DNA): TGTGCCACCAGCAAAGGGACCCTCTACAATGAGCAGTTCTTC. It encodes CATSKGTLYNEQFF.

The chain joins TRBV15 to TRBJ1-4; D is unresolved. The V end lost 2 bases, the J end lost 8 bases, and 15 bases lay between the germline ends. The CDR3 covers 15 residues. Germline CDR1 LNHNV, CDR2 YYDKDF (reference sequence). The CDR3 DNA follows: TGTGCCACCAGCAGAACTAGCGGGAGGGAGGAAAAACTGTTTTTT. Protein sequence: CATSRTSGREEKLFF.

The CDR3 nucleotides read TGTGCCAGCAGCCGGATACTAGCGGACCTGAACACCGGGGAGCTGTTTTTT. Protein product: CASSRILADLNTGELFF. The genes are TRBV14 and TRBJ2-2, with 8 bases matching TRBD2. The trim removed 4 bases at V and 1 base at J, leaving 8 bases unmatched. Germline lookup yields CDR1 SGHDN and CDR2 FVKESK. The CDR3 length is 17 residues.

The chain recombines TRBV5-1 with TRBJ2-7; 8 nucleotides line up with TRBD1. CDR1 and CDR2 (germline): SGHRS, YFSETQ. The CDR3 totals 14 residues. Unmatched junction bases numbered 8, after V lost 4 bases and J lost 5 bases. Written as DNA, the CDR3 is TGCGCCAGCAGCGCGACAGGGGTTGCCCACGAGCAGTACTTC. Protein product: CASSATGVAHEQYF.

This clonotype showed up many times. The gene calls are TRBV7-8 and TRBJ2-5; maybe TRBD1 (6 bases). CDR3 size: 17 residues. Germline values: CDR1 SGHVS, CDR2 FQNEAQ. V lost 0 bases and J lost 5, with 19 bases in between. CDR3: CASSLARTVSTGETQYF. The CDR3 nucleotides read TGTGCCAGCAGCTTAGCCCGGACAGTCAGTACCGGGGAGACCCAGTACTTC.

This clonotype has only one observation. V and J are TRBV20-1 and TRBJ2-5; 7 nucleotides match TRBD1. Germline CDR1 and CDR2: DFQATT and SNEGSKA (reference sequence). V lost 3 bases to trimming and J lost 11 bases; unmatched junction nucleotides: 12. The CDR3 runs 13 residues. The CDR3 loop reads CSARAGGENTQYF. CDR3 sequence (DNA): TGCAGTGCTAGGGCAGGGGGAGAAAACACTCAGTACTTC.

As concerns this clonotype: A much larger clone is a single base away; this may be a read error. The conserved phenylalanine or tryptophan normally closing the CDR3 is absent here, so this likely arose from a read error. The chain couples TRBV4-2 to TRBJ1-1; 7 bases are a match to TRBD1. Per the germline V gene, CDR1 is LGHNA and CDR2 is YNFKEQ. The trim removed 3 bases at V and 0 bases at J, leaving 7 bases unmatched. The CDR3 runs to 16 residues. The CDR3 reads CASSQSQGQLNTEAFS. In nucleotides, the CDR3 is TGTGCCAGCAGCCAGAGTCAGGGACAGTTGAACACTGAAGCTTTCTCT.

The chain employs TRBV7-9 and TRBJ1-1, with D hard to call. Germline values: CDR1 SEHNR, CDR2 FQNEAQ (reference sequence). Trimming shortened V by 5 bases and J by 1 base, and 11 bases separated the two germline ends. This CDR3 has 14 amino acids. The chain's CDR3 is CASSKRRENTEAFF. Here the CDR3 DNA reads TGTGCCAGCAGCAAGAGACGGGAGAACACTGAAGCTTTCTTT.

In its sample, this clonotype was seen once. V usage is TRBV20-1 and J usage is TRBJ2-3; 8 positions agree with TRBD2. Germline assignment: CDR1 DFQATT and CDR2 SNEGSKA (reference sequence). The trim removed 5 bases at V and 3 bases at J, leaving 7 bases unmatched. The CDR3 totals 14 residues. The CDR3 region has the DNA TGCAGTGCTCGGGCGGGGGGCGGGACAGATACGCAGTATTTT. Translation: CSARAGGGTDTQYF.

This sequence joins TRBV7-2 and TRBJ2-5; no reliable D call. The CDR3 sequence is 14 residues long. The germline CDR1 and CDR2 sequences are SGHTA and FQGNSA. V was pared by 5 bases and J by 5 bases, with 15 bases between. The CDR3 DNA reads TGTGCCAGCAGCCCTCCGGGTCGGTGGGAGACCCAGTACTTC. Protein: CASSPPGRWETQYF. The full variable domain, rest sourced from reference TRBV7-2 and TRBJ2-5, is GAGVSQSPSNKVTEKGKDVELRCDPISGHTALYWYRQSLGQGLEFLIYFQGNSAPDKSGLPSDRFSAERTGGSVSTLTIQRTQQEDSAVYLCASSPPGRWETQYFGPGTRLLVL.

CDR3 in DNA: TGTGCCAGCAGTAAGCGGGACACAGATACGCAGTATTTT. Translating gives CASSKRDTDTQYF. The V call is TRBV25-1, the J call TRBJ2-3; 7 nucleotides match TRBD2. Germline lookup yields CDR1 MGHDK and CDR2 SYGVNS. Unmatched junction bases numbered 1, after V lost 5 bases and J lost 2 bases. The CDR3 is made up of 13 amino acids.

This sequence joins TRBV4-3 and TRBJ1-2, with 9 nucleotides matching TRBD1. Germline V CDR1 and CDR2: LGHNA, YSLEER. V dropped 5 bases and J dropped 4; count of bases not matched to a gene: 5. The CDR3 is made up of 14 amino acids. The CDR3 is CASSWGQGIYGYTF. The DNA for the CDR3 is TGCGCCAGCAGCTGGGGACAGGGTATCTATGGCTACACCTTC.

The J gene is TRBJ2-7, the V gene TRBV5-6, with D perhaps being TRBD1 or TRBD2 (5 bases each). The CDR3 runs 16 residues. Per germline, CDR1 SGHDT and CDR2 YYEEEE. Between the trimmed V and J ends, which lost 4 bases and 0 bases, there was a span of 17 bases. The CDR3 region is CASSPRLGVNSYEQYF. CDR3 DNA: TGTGCCAGCAGCCCGCGGTTGGGGGTCAACTCCTACGAGCAGTACTTC.

The chain employs TRBV5-5 and TRBJ1-6, with 7 bases fitting TRBD1. V lost 4 bases to trimming and J lost 7 bases; unmatched junction nucleotides: 5. The CDR3 runs to 14 residues. Germline-derived CDR1 and CDR2 are SGHKS and YYEKEE (reference sequence). The CDR3 is CASSQGTENSPLHF. The CDR3 nucleotides are TGTGCCAGCAGCCAAGGGACAGAGAATTCACCCCTCCACTTT.

This clonotype was counted a few times. The chain couples TRBV5-6 to TRBJ1-2; D remains unclear. The CDR3 is 13 residues long. The ends were cut back, 0 bases at V and 3 bases at J, with 6 bases in the middle. Germline lookup yields CDR1 SGHDT and CDR2 YYEEEE. CDR3 protein: CASSLVGYYGYTF. In nucleotides, the CDR3 is TGTGCCAGCAGCTTGGTCGGCTACTATGGCTACACCTTC.

The CDR3 is CASSPLGKAYEQYF. The CDR3 coding sequence is TGTGCCAGCAGCCCACTCGGGAAAGCCTACGAGCAGTACTTC. The rearrangement uses TRBV2 and TRBJ2-7, with TRBD2 as a possible D gene (5 bases). This CDR3 is 14 amino acids long. With 6 bases removed from V and 2 bases from J, the gap between germline ends came to 14 bases. CDR1 and CDR2 from the germline V gene are SNHLY and FYNNEI.

The V gene is TRBV9, the J gene TRBJ1-4; D call uncertain. This CDR3 is built from 14 residues. Germline-derived CDR1 and CDR2 are SGDLS and YYNGEE. Trimming took off 0 bases at V and 5 bases at J, with 8 bases between the two ends. CDR3 loop: CASSVGTGNEKLFF. DNA of the CDR3: TGTGCCAGCAGCGTAGGTACCGGAAATGAAAAACTGTTTTTT.

This clonotype appeared many times. J is TRBJ1-4 and V is TRBV19; 9 bases are shared with TRBD1. V lost 8 bases to trimming and J lost 8 bases; unmatched junction nucleotides: 12. In germline, CDR1 is LNHDA, CDR2 SQIVND (reference sequence). CDR3 length: 15 amino acids. The CDR3 DNA reads as TGTGCCAGTGCTCTCACGGGGACAGGGAACGAAAAACTGTTTTTT. Translating gives CASALTGTGNEKLFF.